The clone carrying this TCR beta chain was found a few times. In TCRdb, the 5' RACE reads were re-called with MiXCR into one record per CDR3 protein. The repertoire holds roughly 180,000 distinct CDR3 sequences, with about 18% as singletons. The data are from a study of T-cell memory formation after mild COVID-19. Background on the study: Largely, TCR clusters stayed within a single donor.

The CDR3 length is 16 residues. Looked up from germline, CDR1 is MDHEN and CDR2 is SYDVKM. Deletions cut 5 bases from V and 5 bases from J, with 21 bases between. The origin of this receptor is a man aged 18 to 30 who had mild COVID-19 (a few samples of this study predate the infection). Cell type and time point are not known. The rearrangement uses TRBV28 and TRBJ2-5; D may be TRBD1 or TRBD2 (5 bases each). Sequencing was done on a sample of PBMCs or a T cell subset sorted from them (not recorded which). The CDR3 spells CASSAHGTPRLETQYF. The CDR3, as DNA: TGTGCCAGCAGTGCCCACGGGACCCCCCGTCTGGAGACCCAGTACTTC.